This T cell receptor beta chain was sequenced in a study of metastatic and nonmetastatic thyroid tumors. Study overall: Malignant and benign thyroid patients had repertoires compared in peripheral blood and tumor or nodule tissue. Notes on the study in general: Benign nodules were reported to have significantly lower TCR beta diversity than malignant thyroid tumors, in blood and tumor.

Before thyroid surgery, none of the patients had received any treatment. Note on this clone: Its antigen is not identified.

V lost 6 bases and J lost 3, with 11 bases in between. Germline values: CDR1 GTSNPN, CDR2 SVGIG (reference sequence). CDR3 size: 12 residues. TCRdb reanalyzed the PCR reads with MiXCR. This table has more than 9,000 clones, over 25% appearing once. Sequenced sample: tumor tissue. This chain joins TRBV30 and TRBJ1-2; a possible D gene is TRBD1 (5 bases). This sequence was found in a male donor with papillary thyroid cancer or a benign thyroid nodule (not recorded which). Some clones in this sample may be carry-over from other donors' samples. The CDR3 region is CACKQGDYGYTF. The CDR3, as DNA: TGTGCCTGCAAACAAGGGGACTATGGCTACACCTTC.